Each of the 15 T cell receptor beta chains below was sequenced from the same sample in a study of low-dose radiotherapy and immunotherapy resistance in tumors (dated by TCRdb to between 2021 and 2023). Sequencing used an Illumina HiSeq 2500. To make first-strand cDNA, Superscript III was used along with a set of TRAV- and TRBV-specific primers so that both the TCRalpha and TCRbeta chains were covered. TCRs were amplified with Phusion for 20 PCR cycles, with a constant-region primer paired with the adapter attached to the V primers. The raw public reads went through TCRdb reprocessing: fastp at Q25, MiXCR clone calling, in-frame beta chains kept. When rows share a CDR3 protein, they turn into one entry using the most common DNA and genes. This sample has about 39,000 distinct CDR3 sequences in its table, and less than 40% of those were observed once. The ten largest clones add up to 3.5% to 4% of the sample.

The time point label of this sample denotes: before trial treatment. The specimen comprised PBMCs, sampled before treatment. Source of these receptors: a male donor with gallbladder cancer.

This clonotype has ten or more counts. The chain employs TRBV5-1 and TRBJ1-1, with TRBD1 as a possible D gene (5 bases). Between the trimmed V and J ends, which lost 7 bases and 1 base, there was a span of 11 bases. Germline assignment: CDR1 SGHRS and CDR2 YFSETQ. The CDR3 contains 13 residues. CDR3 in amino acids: CASGTGPNTEAFF. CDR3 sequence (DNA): TGCGCCAGCGGGACCGGGCCGAACACTGAAGCTTTCTTT.

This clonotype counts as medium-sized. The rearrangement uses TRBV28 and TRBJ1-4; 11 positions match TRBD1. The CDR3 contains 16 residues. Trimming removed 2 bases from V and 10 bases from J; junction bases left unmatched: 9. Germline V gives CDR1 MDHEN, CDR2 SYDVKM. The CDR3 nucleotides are TGTGCCAGCAGTTTACTCTATGCCGGGACAGGGGGAAAACTGTTTTTT. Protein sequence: CASSLLYAGTGGKLFF.

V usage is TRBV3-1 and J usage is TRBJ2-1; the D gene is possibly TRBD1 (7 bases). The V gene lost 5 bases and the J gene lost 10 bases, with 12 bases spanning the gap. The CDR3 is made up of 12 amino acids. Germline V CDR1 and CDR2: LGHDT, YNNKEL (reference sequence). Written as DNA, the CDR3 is TGTGCCAGCAGCTCACAGGGGAGGGAGCAGTTCTTC. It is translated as CASSSQGREQFF.

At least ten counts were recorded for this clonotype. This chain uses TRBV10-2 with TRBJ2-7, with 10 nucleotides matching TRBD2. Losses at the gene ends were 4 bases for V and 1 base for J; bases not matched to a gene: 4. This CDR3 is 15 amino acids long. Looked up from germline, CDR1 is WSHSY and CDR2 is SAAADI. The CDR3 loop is CASSVSGGGSYEQYF. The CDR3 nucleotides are TGCGCCAGCAGTGTGAGCGGGGGGGGGTCCTACGAGCAGTACTTC.

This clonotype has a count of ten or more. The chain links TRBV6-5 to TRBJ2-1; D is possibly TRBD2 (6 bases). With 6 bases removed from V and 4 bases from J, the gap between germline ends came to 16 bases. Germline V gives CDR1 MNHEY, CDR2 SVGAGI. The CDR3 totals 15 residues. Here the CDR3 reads CASSPTLGGYNEQFF. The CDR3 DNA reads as TGTGCCAGCAGCCCCACCCTTGGAGGGTACAATGAGCAGTTCTTC.

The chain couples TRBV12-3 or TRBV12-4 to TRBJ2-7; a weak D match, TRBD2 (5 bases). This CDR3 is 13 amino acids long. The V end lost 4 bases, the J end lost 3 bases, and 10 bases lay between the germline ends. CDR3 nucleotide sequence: TGTGCCAGCAGTTCCACGGGGTACTACGAGCAGTACTTC. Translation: CASSSTGYYEQYF.

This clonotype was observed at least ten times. The CDR3 region is CASSARPRSGRSGGANVLTF. CDR3 in DNA: TGTGCCAGCAGCGCCCGGCCGAGGAGCGGGAGATCGGGAGGGGCCAACGTCCTGACTTTC. The chain joins TRBV5-4 to TRBJ2-6, with TRBD2 matching 8 bases. This CDR3 region has 20 residues. Germline CDR1 and CDR2: SGHNT and YYREEE (reference sequence). V lost 4 bases to trimming and J lost 4 bases; unmatched junction nucleotides: 19.

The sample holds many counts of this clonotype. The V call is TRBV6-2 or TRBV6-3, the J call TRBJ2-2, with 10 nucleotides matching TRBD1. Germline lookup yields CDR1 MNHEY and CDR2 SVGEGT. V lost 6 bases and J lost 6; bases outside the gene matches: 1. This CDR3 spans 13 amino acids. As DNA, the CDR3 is TGTGCCAGCAGGACAGGGGGCTCCGGGGAGCTGTTTTTT. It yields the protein CASRTGGSGELFF.

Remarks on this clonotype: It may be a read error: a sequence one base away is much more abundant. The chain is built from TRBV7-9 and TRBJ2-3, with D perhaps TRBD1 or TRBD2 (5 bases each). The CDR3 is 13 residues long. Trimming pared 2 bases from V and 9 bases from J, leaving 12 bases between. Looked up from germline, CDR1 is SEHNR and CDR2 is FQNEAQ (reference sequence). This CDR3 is CASSLYRGETQYF. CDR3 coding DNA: TGTGCCAGCAGCTTATATAGAGGGGAAACGCAGTATTTT.

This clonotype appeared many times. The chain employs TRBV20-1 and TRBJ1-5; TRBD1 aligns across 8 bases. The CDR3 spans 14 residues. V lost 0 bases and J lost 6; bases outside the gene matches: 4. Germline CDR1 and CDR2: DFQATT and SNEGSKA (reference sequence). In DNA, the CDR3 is TGCAGTGCTAGAGACCCAGGGGGCAGTCAGCCCCAGCATTTT. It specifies CSARDPGGSQPQHF.

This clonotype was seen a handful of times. The CDR3 DNA follows: TGTGCCAGCAGTTTATCGGGGGGCAACGTCAACCAAAGACTGTTTTTT. The encoded protein is CASSLSGGNVNQRLFF. This sequence joins TRBV27 and TRBJ1-4; maybe TRBD1 (6 bases). This CDR3 is 16 amino acids long. V was clipped by 0 bases and J by 13 bases, with 21 bases between them. Germline V gene sequence: CDR1 MNHEY, CDR2 SMNVEV (reference sequence).

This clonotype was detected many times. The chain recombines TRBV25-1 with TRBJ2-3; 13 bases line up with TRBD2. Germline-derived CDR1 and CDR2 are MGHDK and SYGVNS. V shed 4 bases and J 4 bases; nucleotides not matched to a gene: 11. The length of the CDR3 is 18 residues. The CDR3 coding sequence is TGTGCCAGCAGTGTATCCGGGACTAGCGGGGTTTGGTCAGATACGCAGTATTTT. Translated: CASSVSGTSGVWSDTQYF.

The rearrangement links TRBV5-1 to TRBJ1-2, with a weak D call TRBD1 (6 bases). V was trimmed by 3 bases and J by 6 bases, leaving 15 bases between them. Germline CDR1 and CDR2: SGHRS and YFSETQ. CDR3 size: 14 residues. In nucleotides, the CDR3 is TGCGCCAGCAGCTGGACGGCAGGGGAGGATGGCTACACCTTC. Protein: CASSWTAGEDGYTF.

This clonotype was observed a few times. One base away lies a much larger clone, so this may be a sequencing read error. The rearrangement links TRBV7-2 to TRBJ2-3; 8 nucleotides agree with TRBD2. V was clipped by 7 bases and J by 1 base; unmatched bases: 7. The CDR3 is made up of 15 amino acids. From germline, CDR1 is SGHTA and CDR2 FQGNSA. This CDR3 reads CASNPSGSGTDTQYF. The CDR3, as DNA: TGTGCCAGCAACCCAAGCGGGAGCGGCACAGATACGCAGTATTTT.

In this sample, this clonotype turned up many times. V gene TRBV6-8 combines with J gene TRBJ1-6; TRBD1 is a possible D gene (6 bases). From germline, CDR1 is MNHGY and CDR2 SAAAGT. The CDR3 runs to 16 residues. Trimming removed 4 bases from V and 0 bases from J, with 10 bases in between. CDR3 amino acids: CASSSQGYSYNSPLHF. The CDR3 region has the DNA TGTGCCAGCAGTTCACAGGGTTACTCCTATAATTCACCCCTCCACTTT.